This T cell receptor (beta chain) was identified during a study of blood T cell repertoires in COVID-19. The protocol was immunoSEQ multiplex PCR, while the TCRdb copy is restricted to in-frame clones and leaves out a portion. In the table there are roughly 570,000 clones, 85% to 90% of which are singletons. This CDR3 contains 14 residues. From germline, CDR1 is MDHEN and CDR2 SYDVKM. The ends lost 8 bases at V and 6 bases at J; junction bases unmatched: 9. This rearrangement joins TRBV28 to TRBJ1-5; 8 bases are shared with TRBD1. The source of this sequence is a woman aged 45-65 years with COVID-19, enrolled during active disease. The sequenced sample was peripheral blood. This CDR3 is CASGETGDSQPQHF. Here the CDR3 DNA reads TGTGCCAGCGGTGAGACAGGGGACAGTCAGCCCCAGCATTTT.